The rows below give T cell receptor beta chains drawn from one sample of a study of response to subunit inactivated influenza vaccine. TCRdb redid the calling of the RT-PCR reads with MiXCR, one entry per CDR3 protein. The sample records more than 400,000 distinct CDR3 sequences, under 8.5% being singletons. This specimen consisted of PBMCs from blood, obtained about 23 months after vaccination. These receptors were taken from a man aged 45 to 70 who received an inactivated influenza vaccine. The CDR3 runs from the conserved cysteine through the conserved F or W. Fields, in order: clone size, V gene, D gene, J gene, CDR3 DNA, CDR3 protein. A D gene is named only where the DNA matches it firmly. Rows give clone size only sometimes, using once, few, many, or a class for an expanded clone.

abundance: few
v_gene: TRBV29-1
d_gene: .
j_gene: TRBJ1-2
CDR3nt: TGCAGCGTTGAGAGGGGCTATGGCTACACCTTC
CDR3aa: CSVERGYGYTF

abundance: .
v_gene: TRBV6-5
d_gene: TRBD1
j_gene: TRBJ2-2
CDR3nt: TGTGCCAGCAGTTACTCCGGGACAGGGGATATCGGGGAGCTGTTTTTT
CDR3aa: CASSYSGTGDIGELFF

abundance: .
v_gene: TRBV7-2
d_gene: .
j_gene: TRBJ2-5
CDR3nt: TGTGCCAGCAGCACCCGGACAGCCGGGGAGACCCAGTACTTC
CDR3aa: CASSTRTAGETQYF

abundance: many
v_gene: TRBV16
d_gene: TRBD1
j_gene: TRBJ2-5
CDR3nt: TGTGCCAGCAGCCTTTGGGACAGCTCAGAGACCCAGTACTTC
CDR3aa: CASSLWDSSETQYF

abundance: many
v_gene: TRBV7-2
d_gene: .
j_gene: TRBJ2-4
CDR3nt: TGTGCCAGCAGCTTAGACGGCGGAAACATTCAGTACTTC
CDR3aa: CASSLDGGNIQYF

abundance: many
v_gene: TRBV28
d_gene: .
j_gene: TRBJ2-7
CDR3nt: TGTGCCAGCAGTCGCTGGGCCTACGAGCAGTACTTC
CDR3aa: CASSRWAYEQYF

abundance: few
v_gene: TRBV4-2
d_gene: .
j_gene: TRBJ2-2
CDR3nt: TGTGCCAGCAGCCAAGAATTATTGGGAGCTAACACCGGGGAGCTGTTTTTT
CDR3aa: CASSQELLGANTGELFF

abundance: .
v_gene: TRBV2
d_gene: .
j_gene: TRBJ2-7
CDR3nt: TGTGCCAGCAGTGAAGCGGGCAGGGGAGGATACGAGCAGTACTTC
CDR3aa: CASSEAGRGGYEQYF

abundance: few
v_gene: TRBV5-1
d_gene: .
j_gene: TRBJ1-4
CDR3nt: TGCGCCAGCAGCTTGGGGTCAAATGAAAAACTGTTTTTT
CDR3aa: CASSLGSNEKLFF

abundance: few
v_gene: TRBV20-1
d_gene: TRBD2
j_gene: TRBJ2-5
CDR3nt: TGCAGTGCTAGTGTCCTAGCGGGAGGCGGAGAGACCCAGTACTTC
CDR3aa: CSASVLAGGGETQYF

abundance: .
v_gene: TRBV6-1
d_gene: .
j_gene: TRBJ2-1
CDR3nt: TGTGCCAGCAGTGGGGGCGGGCGCGTTTACAATGAGCAGTTCTTC
CDR3aa: CASSGGGRVYNEQFF

abundance: .
v_gene: TRBV12-3/TRBV12-4
d_gene: .
j_gene: TRBJ2-7
CDR3nt: TGTGCCAGCAGTTTAGTTGGCAGGGAGAAATACGAGCAGTACTTC
CDR3aa: CASSLVGREKYEQYF

abundance: many
v_gene: TRBV20-1
d_gene: .
j_gene: TRBJ2-1
CDR3nt: TGCAGTGCTATCCCCCCCCGGGTTGCCTCCATCAATGAGCAGTTCTTC
CDR3aa: CSAIPPRVASINEQFF

abundance: few
v_gene: TRBV10-2
d_gene: .
j_gene: TRBJ2-2
CDR3nt: TGCGCCAGCACGGACGTTAACACCGGGGAGCTGTTTTTT
CDR3aa: CASTDVNTGELFF

abundance: .
v_gene: TRBV11-2
d_gene: TRBD1
j_gene: TRBJ1-1
CDR3nt: TGTGCCAGCAGCTTAGATCGGGACAGGTATACTGAAGCTTTCTTT
CDR3aa: CASSLDRDRYTEAFF

abundance: many
v_gene: TRBV20-1
d_gene: .
j_gene: TRBJ2-7
CDR3nt: TGCAGTGCTAGAGATAATACGGACGAGCAGTACTTC
CDR3aa: CSARDNTDEQYF

abundance: few
v_gene: TRBV6-1
d_gene: TRBD2
j_gene: TRBJ2-3
CDR3nt: TGTGCCAGCAGCAGGACACCCACTAGCGGGAGATCGGCGGATACGCAGTATTTT
CDR3aa: CASSRTPTSGRSADTQYF

abundance: many
v_gene: TRBV7-7
d_gene: TRBD2
j_gene: TRBJ2-1
CDR3nt: TGTGCCAGCAGCTTAGAGGCTAGCGGGGCGAACGGTGAGCAGTTCTTC
CDR3aa: CASSLEASGANGEQFF

abundance: once
v_gene: TRBV4-3
d_gene: .
j_gene: TRBJ2-3
CDR3nt: TGCGCCAGCAGCCAAGATCAGCTAGCTCTCGGTACGCAGTATTTT
CDR3aa: CASSQDQLALGTQYF

abundance: .
v_gene: TRBV20-1
d_gene: .
j_gene: TRBJ2-5
CDR3nt: TGCAGTGCTACCCTGGGCGGGGAGACCCAGTACTTC
CDR3aa: CSATLGGETQYF

abundance: few
v_gene: TRBV3-1
d_gene: .
j_gene: TRBJ2-4
CDR3nt: TGTGCCAGCAGCCAAAGTGGCGGGCGGTGGAACATTCAGTACTTC
CDR3aa: CASSQSGGRWNIQYF

abundance: many
v_gene: TRBV11-2
d_gene: .
j_gene: TRBJ2-1
CDR3nt: TGTGCCAGCAGCCCCTCTGGAGCCTACAATGAGCAGTTCTTC
CDR3aa: CASSPSGAYNEQFF

abundance: few
v_gene: TRBV4-2
d_gene: .
j_gene: TRBJ1-2
CDR3nt: TGTGCCAGCAGCCCGATGCTTAGGGGTGGCCCGGATGGCTACACCTTC
CDR3aa: CASSPMLRGGPDGYTF

abundance: .
v_gene: TRBV20-1
d_gene: .
j_gene: TRBJ2-7
CDR3nt: TGCAGTGCCCCCAGGCGAGACTACGAGCAGTACTTC
CDR3aa: CSAPRRDYEQYF

abundance: .
v_gene: TRBV6-5
d_gene: .
j_gene: TRBJ2-3
CDR3nt: TGTGCCAGCAGTTATGGCCCCGCTACCGGGGGCGCATATACGCAGTATTTT
CDR3aa: CASSYGPATGGAYTQYF

abundance: few
v_gene: TRBV29-1
d_gene: TRBD1
j_gene: TRBJ2-1
CDR3nt: TGCAGCGTTGAGACAGGGTTGGGCCGTAATGAGCAGTTCTTC
CDR3aa: CSVETGLGRNEQFF

abundance: .
v_gene: TRBV25-1
d_gene: TRBD1
j_gene: TRBJ2-7
CDR3nt: TGTGCCAGCGGACGGCGGGACAGGGACTACGAGCAGTACTTC
CDR3aa: CASGRRDRDYEQYF

abundance: few
v_gene: TRBV6-2/TRBV6-3
d_gene: TRBD1
j_gene: TRBJ1-5
CDR3nt: TGTGCCAGCAGTCCAATTGGACAGGGCGGTCAGCCCCAGCATTTT
CDR3aa: CASSPIGQGGQPQHF

abundance: many
v_gene: TRBV12-3/TRBV12-4
d_gene: .
j_gene: TRBJ2-6
CDR3nt: TGTGCCAGCAGTGTGGGAGGGGGTGGGGCCAACGTCCTGACTTTC
CDR3aa: CASSVGGGGANVLTF

abundance: many
v_gene: TRBV6-5
d_gene: TRBD1
j_gene: TRBJ1-2
CDR3nt: TGTGCCAGCAGTTACCTCTCAAAAAGGGGGCAGGGGCGAGACGGCTACACCTTC
CDR3aa: CASSYLSKRGQGRDGYTF

abundance: many
v_gene: TRBV15
d_gene: .
j_gene: TRBJ2-7
CDR3nt: TGTGCCACCAGCAGAGACGGGGGCGGTAAGATGGAGCAGTACTTC
CDR3aa: CATSRDGGGKMEQYF

abundance: few
v_gene: TRBV9
d_gene: TRBD2
j_gene: TRBJ2-5
CDR3nt: TGTGCCAGCAGCGAAACGGGACTAGCGGAGACCCAGTACTTC
CDR3aa: CASSETGLAETQYF

abundance: .
v_gene: TRBV7-2
d_gene: .
j_gene: TRBJ1-2
CDR3nt: TGTGCCAGCAGCTCCGGGGGATTAGGGATTGGCTACACCTTC
CDR3aa: CASSSGGLGIGYTF

abundance: few
v_gene: TRBV7-2
d_gene: .
j_gene: TRBJ1-1
CDR3nt: TGTGCCAGCAGCTTAGTGTCCATGAACACTGAAGCTTTCTTT
CDR3aa: CASSLVSMNTEAFF

abundance: many
v_gene: TRBV15
d_gene: TRBD2
j_gene: TRBJ2-7
CDR3nt: TGTGCCACCAGCAGATCTGGGACTAGTGGGTACGAGCAGTACTTC
CDR3aa: CATSRSGTSGYEQYF

abundance: few
v_gene: TRBV7-3
d_gene: .
j_gene: TRBJ2-4
CDR3nt: TGTGCCAGCAGCTTAATATCATGTTGGGGTATAGCCAAAAACATTCAGTACTTC
CDR3aa: CASSLISCWGIAKNIQYF

abundance: many
v_gene: TRBV7-6
d_gene: .
j_gene: TRBJ2-1
CDR3nt: TGTGCCAGCAGCCGGAGAGCCTACAATGAGCAGTTCTTC
CDR3aa: CASSRRAYNEQFF

abundance: many
v_gene: TRBV29-1
d_gene: .
j_gene: TRBJ2-7
CDR3nt: TGCAGCGTTGAACGGCCAGATACTTACTACGAGCAGTACTTC
CDR3aa: CSVERPDTYYEQYF

abundance: few
v_gene: TRBV7-3
d_gene: .
j_gene: TRBJ2-2
CDR3nt: TGTGCCAGCAGCTCTACTAGAGCGGGGGAGCTGTTTTTT
CDR3aa: CASSSTRAGELFF

abundance: few
v_gene: TRBV5-5
d_gene: .
j_gene: TRBJ2-3
CDR3nt: TGTGCCAGCGGGGGAGGCGGTATCAGACATTCCGATACGCAGTATTTT
CDR3aa: CASGGGGIRHSDTQYF

abundance: .
v_gene: TRBV12-5
d_gene: TRBD1
j_gene: TRBJ2-1
CDR3nt: TGTGCTAGTGGTTTGGTATGGGGACAGGGGACGAATGAGCAGTTCTTC
CDR3aa: CASGLVWGQGTNEQFF

abundance: few
v_gene: TRBV7-2
d_gene: TRBD1
j_gene: TRBJ1-3
CDR3nt: TGTGCCAGCAGCCCATTGGACAGGCCCCGGGGCACCATATATTTT
CDR3aa: CASSPLDRPRGTIYF